This T cell receptor beta chain was sequenced in a study of blood T cell repertoires in COVID-19. The overall study: Some COVID-19 samples were acute and others convalescent; all came from the United States, Italy and Spain. Sample material is recorded as cDNA or gDNA derived from T cells, B-cell-depleted T cells, or PBMCs.

Germline V gives CDR1 PRHDT, CDR2 FYEKMQ (reference sequence). The length of the CDR3 is 15 residues. With 3 bases clipped from V and 4 bases from J, the junction kept 5 bases outside the gene matches. In the authors' workflow: Amplification with reference gene primers provided the estimates of nucleated cell counts. Some clones are missing from TCRdb's copy, which holds only in-frame ones; the method was immunoSEQ multiplex PCR. V and J calls and clone size are copied from that table; D and trimming were computed from the DNA. The sample has around 220,000 clones; approximately 79% are singletons. What was sequenced was peripheral blood. The sequence was obtained from a human donor in a cohort sampled during active COVID-19. The gene calls are TRBV13 and TRBJ1-4; 7 bases fit TRBD1. The CDR3 loop reads CASSFRQGRNEKLFF. The CDR3 DNA reads as TGTGCCAGCAGCTTCAGACAGGGCCGTAATGAAAAACTGTTTTTT.